The present T cell receptor (beta chain) was sequenced within a study of cytomegalovirus exposure and HLA in healthy donors (TCRdb year 2017). The study in broad terms: An earlier analysis of roughly 630 of the donors reported approximately 290 Gb of sequence data and 120 million or so unique TCR beta sequences from roughly 200 million T cells. In addition to the first cohort of 500 to 850 subjects, a separate validation cohort of 120 different subjects was used. Of the 398 genotyped donors, roughly 85% fell in the genetic ancestry cluster associated with self-reported Caucasian donors. All discovery cohort repertoires had been generated on a single sequencing platform. Rather than drawing on any new phenotypic data, the later analysis identified candidate immune exposures from TCR beta sequences and the way those sequences occurred across donors. The aim of the study was to test whether cataloging public T cell receptors could identify signatures of past pathogen exposure. Because of strong linkage in the cohort, roughly five DR-DQ haplotypes were treated as single units for association and clustering. The study used immunosequencing to profile the T cell repertoires of several hundred subjects and linked those repertoires to cytomegalovirus serostatus. Across approximately 400 genotyped donors of the cohort, an average of approximately 240,000 unique TCR beta nucleotide sequences per donor were sequenced, and about a sixth of those sequences were non-productive. HLA typing included class I and class II loci at four-digit resolution. An early release covering 500 to 750 HLA-typed donors comprised about 310 gigabases of sequencing data and around 85 million unique TCR sequences. Typing coverage differed by locus: A, B, C, DRB1 and DQB1 were typed in about 629-640 donors, DQA1 in 522, DPA1 in around 580, and DPB1 in 450 to 490. To study patterns of TCR occurrence, a later analysis re-analyzed previously published TCR beta repertoires from around 700 donors and added high-resolution HLA genotyping. An earlier analysis of around 580 of the donors used high-throughput TCR beta sequencing to judge whether each TCR beta V gene segment behaved as functional or pseudogenic. Donor age, sex, ethnicity and CMV serostatus were compiled alongside the repertoire data. A later genetic analysis took genome-wide SNP genotypes for about 65% of the 666 donors and used that subset as a discovery cohort. To predict cytomegalovirus infection status, the study brought together high-throughput TCR immunosequencing, statistical association of individual TCRs with disease status, and machine learning.

The sample holds a few counts of this clone. Which antigen it targets is not known. Qualities for individual bases were not recorded, and no much larger clone is one base off. The cohort consisted of 650 to 700 healthy bone marrow donors. Cohort members were all nominally healthy when sampled, although unrecorded immune exposures were likely present. The donor tested CMV seronegative, placing the donor among the 350 or so seronegative members of the cohort. A peripheral blood sample was provided by each donor, and peripheral blood mononuclear cells were used for TCR beta sequencing. Genomic DNA was extracted from the blood cell samples with the Qiagen DNeasy Blood Extraction Kit. Libraries came from the immunoSEQ multiplex PCR assay. The multiplex PCR relied on a mix of 60 forward primers for TCR Vbeta segments and 13 reverse primers for TCR Jbeta segments. The CDR3 region of rearranged TCR beta genes was amplified from genomic DNA with a multiplex PCR assay. Amplified TCR beta libraries were sequenced as 87-base-pair reads on the Illumina HiSeq System. The source study handled its data this way. A later analysis counted approximately 74 million unique TCR beta chains across the 670 or so repertoires, and some 11 million of these chains were shared by at least two donors. Raw reads were error-corrected and collapsed into unique sequences with a nearest-neighbor algorithm that merged closely related sequences to remove PCR and sequencing errors. CDR3 sequences were aligned to IMGT reference sequences to assign V, D and J gene segments. For a sequence to be retained, a match of at least six nucleotides to both a V gene segment and a J gene segment was required. Rearrangements were called productive when the CDR3 lacked stop codons and stayed in frame with V and J; all others were non-productive. CDR3 was defined by IMGT convention, running from the second conserved V-encoded cysteine to the conserved J-encoded phenylalanine. In an earlier analysis of approximately 500 of the donors, sequences lacking an unambiguous match to a single V gene segment were excluded. An earlier analysis of 587 of the donors classified V segments as functional when productive rearrangements were above 56.7% and as segregating when the standard deviation between donors was above 5%. A statistical classification framework was developed to diagnose cytomegalovirus status using the catalog of TCR beta chain sequences. In a later analysis, V and J genes were assigned by comparing TCR nucleotide sequences against IMGT/GENE-DB human TR gene sequences. A later analysis assigned CDR3 sequences and most-parsimonious VDJ recombination scenarios with the TCRdist pipeline. In a later analysis, each TCR beta chain was defined by its CDR3 amino acid sequence together with its V-gene family, and reads without a unique V-gene family were excluded. In a later analysis, 550 to 650 highly shared, low-generation-probability nucleotide sequences were removed to address suspected cross-contamination and a sequencing artifact. In a later analysis, a clonal expansion index for each public chain was calculated from normalized within-repertoire ranks of inferred template counts. In a later analysis, generation probabilities were computed using a VDJ recombination model fitted to out-of-frame rearrangements, and the results were checked against IGoR. In a later analysis, TCR-TCR, TCR-HLA and TCR-CMV co-occurrence was scored with hypergeometric tests, and a repertoire-size bias correction was applied to TCR pairs. False discovery rates were estimated in a later analysis by permuting HLA or CMV assignments 20 times. In a later analysis, co-occurring TCRs were grouped with DBSCAN, and TCRdist sequence similarity was added when clustering was performed within HLA-allele-positive subsets. For co-occurrence clustering, repertoires with fewer than 30,000 or more than 120,000 public chains were excluded, along with roughly 5 repertoires with anomalous nucleotide sharing. Entries here come from immuneACCESS through TCRdb and include only in-frame sequences with V and J called. Some clones fail to appear in such tables; in the studies checked, an unresolved V gene covers under half of the shortfall, and the cause of the remainder is unknown. The DNA was the basis for D and trimming; V, J and clone size are from that table. The sample includes some 70,000 clones, with just over 65% observed a single time. The top ten constitute 10% to 11% of the sample.

What the study reported, not specific to this receptor: Most TCR sequences were observed very rarely across donors, whereas some public TCRs were present in many individuals. In vitro tests confirmed that three of the cytomegalovirus-associated TCR beta chains recognize cytomegalovirus antigens. In this cohort, only TCR beta chains were sequenced, and detectable features were limited by the absence of alpha or paired-chain data. Strong co-occurrence of HLA alleles, especially DR and DQ, made assigning TCR associations to individual alleles difficult. The earlier analysis of nearly 600 of the donors excluded over 15 rarely observed V segments, including chromosome 9 orphons, because counts were too low. In the study, around 150 TCR beta chains were listed as associated with cytomegalovirus. Compared with the roughly 700-donor mean, donors in an Asian-associated ancestry cluster had fewer N-insertions in productive TCRs, according to a later genetic analysis. The classifier was reported to diagnose cytomegalovirus status with high specificity and sensitivity in both the original and validation cohorts. The only immune exposure information available for the cohort was CMV serostatus. An association between a missense DCLRE1C variant and V-gene and J-gene trimming of TCR beta chains was found in a later genetic analysis and replicated in an independent cohort. It was suggested by the authors that the approach could potentially be generalized to other disease states and immunological phenotypes. A later analysis found that HLA-associated TCR beta chains were more clonally expanded and had lower generation probabilities than equally common non-associated chains. In an earlier analysis of more than 450 of the donors, most TCR beta V segments were observed in productive rearrangements about 90% or about 30% of the time, broadly matching IMGT annotations. In a later analysis, the rate of TCR association differed among HLA loci, with DRB1 alleles having the most associated TCRs and HLA-C alleles having the fewest. A cluster of highly shared sequence variants was judged likely to represent a technical artifact of the sequencing pipeline. Correlated functional status among segregating V segments might be attributable to linkage disequilibrium, but an unknown experimental factor could not be ruled out. HLA typing was unavailable for some donors at each locus, so association tests used only the typed subset. Some IMGT-functional V segments, including TRBV6-2 and TRBV6-3, could not be distinguished by the 87-base-pair reads and were therefore excluded. A later analysis found that most CMV-associated TCR beta chains appeared HLA-restricted, with HLA associations seemingly driven largely by CMV exposure. Roughly uniform sequencing depth across donors was assumed in presence/absence analyses, although this assumption may not hold. In a later analysis, several top co-occurrence clusters were reported to appear linked to parvovirus B19, influenza, CMV and Epstein-Barr virus. A further reported finding was that TCR beta sequences accurately predicted the HLA-A and HLA-B alleles for most subjects in the first cohort. At a false discovery rate of 0.05, a later analysis linked 16,951 TCR beta sequences to specific HLA alleles.

From its cysteine to its phenylalanine, the CDR3 spans 16 amino acids. Only the CDR3 portion is preserved as DNA: 48 bases, with reading frame beginning at the first base. CDR1 and CDR2 were assigned from the germline V gene (reference sequence) as SSHAT and FNYEAQ. Deletion took 5 bases off V and 1 base off J, with a span of 15 bases between the germline ends. The receptor comes from a woman in her twenties or thirties in good health and CMV-seronegative. This receptor chain uses TRBV7-7 and TRBJ2-1; a tentative D call is TRBD2 (6 bases match). Material for sequencing was PBMCs. The encoded CDR3 is CASSPGGVTSYNEQFF. The nucleotide sequence is TGTGCCAGCAGCCCGGGCGGGGTCACATCCTACAATGAGCAGTTCTTC. With all but the CDR3 taken from the reference TRBV7-7 and TRBJ2-1 genes, the full variable domain is: GAGVSQSPRYKVTKRGQDVTLRCDPISSHATLYWYQQALGQGPEFLTYFNYEAQPDKSGLPSDRFSAERPEGSISTLTIQRTEQRDSAMYRCASSPGGVTSYNEQFFGPGTRLTVL.